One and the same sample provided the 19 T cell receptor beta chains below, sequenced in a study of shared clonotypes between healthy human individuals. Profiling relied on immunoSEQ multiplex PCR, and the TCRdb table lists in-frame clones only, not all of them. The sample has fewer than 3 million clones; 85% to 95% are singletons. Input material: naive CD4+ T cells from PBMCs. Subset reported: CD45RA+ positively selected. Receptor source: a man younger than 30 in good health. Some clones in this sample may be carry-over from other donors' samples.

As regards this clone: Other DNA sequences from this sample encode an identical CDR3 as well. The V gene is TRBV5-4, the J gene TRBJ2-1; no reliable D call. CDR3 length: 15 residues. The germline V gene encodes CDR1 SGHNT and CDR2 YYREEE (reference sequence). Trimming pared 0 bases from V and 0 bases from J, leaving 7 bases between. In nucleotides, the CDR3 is TGTGCCAGCAGCTTGGGGAGAAGCTCCTACAATGAGCAGTTCTTC. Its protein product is CASSLGRSSYNEQFF.

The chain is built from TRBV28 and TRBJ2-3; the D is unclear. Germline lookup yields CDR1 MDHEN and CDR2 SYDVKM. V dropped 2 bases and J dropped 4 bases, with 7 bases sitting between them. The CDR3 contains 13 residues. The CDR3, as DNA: TGTGCCAGCAGTTTAGCAACTCCAGATACGCAGTATTTT. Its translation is CASSLATPDTQYF.

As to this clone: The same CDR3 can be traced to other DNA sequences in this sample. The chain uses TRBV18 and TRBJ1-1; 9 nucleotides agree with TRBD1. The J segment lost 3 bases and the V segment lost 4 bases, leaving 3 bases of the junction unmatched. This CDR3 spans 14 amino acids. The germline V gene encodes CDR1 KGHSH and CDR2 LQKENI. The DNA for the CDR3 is TGTGCCAGCTCACTACGGACAGGGGACACTGAAGCTTTCTTT. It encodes CASSLRTGDTEAFF.

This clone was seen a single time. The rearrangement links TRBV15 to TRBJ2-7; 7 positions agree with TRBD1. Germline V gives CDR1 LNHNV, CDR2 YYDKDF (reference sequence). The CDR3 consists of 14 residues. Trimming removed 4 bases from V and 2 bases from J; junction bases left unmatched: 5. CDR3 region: CATSKHRGTYEQYF. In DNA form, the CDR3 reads TGTGCCACCAGCAAGCACAGGGGAACCTACGAGCAGTACTTC.

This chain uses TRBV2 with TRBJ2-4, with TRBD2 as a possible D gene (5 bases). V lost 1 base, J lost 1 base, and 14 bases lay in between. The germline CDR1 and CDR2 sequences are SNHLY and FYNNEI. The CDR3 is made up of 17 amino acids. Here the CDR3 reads CASSEVGDRGAKNIQYF. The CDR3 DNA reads TGTGCCAGCAGTGAAGTGGGCGACCGCGGGGCCAAAAACATTCAGTACTTC.

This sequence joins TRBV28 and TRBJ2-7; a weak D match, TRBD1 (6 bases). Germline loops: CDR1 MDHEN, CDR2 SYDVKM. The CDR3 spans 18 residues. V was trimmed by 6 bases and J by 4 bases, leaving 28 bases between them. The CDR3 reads CASSRPPFMTGRDYEQYF. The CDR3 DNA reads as TGTGCCAGCAGCCGCCCGCCGTTCATGACAGGTAGGGATTACGAGCAGTACTTC.

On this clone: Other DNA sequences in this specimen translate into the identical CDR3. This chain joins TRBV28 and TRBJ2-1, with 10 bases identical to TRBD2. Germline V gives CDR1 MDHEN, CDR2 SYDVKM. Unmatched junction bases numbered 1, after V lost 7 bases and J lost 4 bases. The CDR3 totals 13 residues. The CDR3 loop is CASIAGGYNEQFF. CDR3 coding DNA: TGTGCCAGCATAGCGGGAGGATACAATGAGCAGTTCTTC.

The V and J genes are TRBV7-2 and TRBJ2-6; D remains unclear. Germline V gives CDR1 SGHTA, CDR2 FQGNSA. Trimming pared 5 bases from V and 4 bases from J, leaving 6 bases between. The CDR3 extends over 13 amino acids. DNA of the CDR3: TGTGCCAGCAGCACGCAGGGGGCCAACGTCCTGACTTTC. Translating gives CASSTQGANVLTF.

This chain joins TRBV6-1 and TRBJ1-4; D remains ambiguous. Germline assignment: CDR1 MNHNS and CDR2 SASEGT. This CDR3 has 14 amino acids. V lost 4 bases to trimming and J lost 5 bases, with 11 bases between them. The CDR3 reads CASSVAGPNEKLFF. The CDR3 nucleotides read TGTGCCAGCAGTGTCGCTGGGCCAAATGAAAAACTGTTTTTT.

This CDR3 reads CASSPGTFPYEQYF. For the CDR3, the DNA is TGTGCCAGCAGCCCCGGGACGTTTCCCTACGAGCAGTACTTC. The chain uses TRBV7-2 and TRBJ2-7; D may be TRBD1 or TRBD2 (5 bases each). V was trimmed by 5 bases and J by 2 bases, leaving 13 bases between them. Per the germline V gene, CDR1 is SGHTA and CDR2 is FQGNSA. The CDR3 spans 14 residues.

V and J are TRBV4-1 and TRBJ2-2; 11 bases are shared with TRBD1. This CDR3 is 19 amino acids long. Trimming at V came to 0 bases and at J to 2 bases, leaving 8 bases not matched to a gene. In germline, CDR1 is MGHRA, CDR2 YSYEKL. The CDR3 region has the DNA TGCGCCAGCAGCCAAGACCCCCGGACAGGGGGCTCAAACACCGGGGAGCTGTTTTTT. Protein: CASSQDPRTGGSNTGELFF.

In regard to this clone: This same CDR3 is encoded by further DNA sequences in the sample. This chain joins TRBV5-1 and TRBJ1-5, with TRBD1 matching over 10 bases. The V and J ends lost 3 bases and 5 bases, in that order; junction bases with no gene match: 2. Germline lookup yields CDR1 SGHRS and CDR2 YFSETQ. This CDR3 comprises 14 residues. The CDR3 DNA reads TGCGCCAGCAGCTGGACAGGGGGGGATCAGCCCCAGCATTTT. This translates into CASSWTGGDQPQHF.

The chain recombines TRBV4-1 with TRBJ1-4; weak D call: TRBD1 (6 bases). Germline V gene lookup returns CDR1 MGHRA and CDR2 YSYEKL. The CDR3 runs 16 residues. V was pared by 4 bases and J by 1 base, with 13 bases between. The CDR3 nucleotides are TGCGCCAGCAGCCCCTGGGGCAGGGGAACTAATGAAAAACTGTTTTTT. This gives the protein CASSPWGRGTNEKLFF.

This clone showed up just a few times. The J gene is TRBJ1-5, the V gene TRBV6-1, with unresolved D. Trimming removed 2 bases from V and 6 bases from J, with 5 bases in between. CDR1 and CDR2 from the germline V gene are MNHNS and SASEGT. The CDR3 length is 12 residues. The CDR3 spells CASSEWPQPQHF. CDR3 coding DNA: TGTGCCAGCAGTGAATGGCCTCAGCCCCAGCATTTT.

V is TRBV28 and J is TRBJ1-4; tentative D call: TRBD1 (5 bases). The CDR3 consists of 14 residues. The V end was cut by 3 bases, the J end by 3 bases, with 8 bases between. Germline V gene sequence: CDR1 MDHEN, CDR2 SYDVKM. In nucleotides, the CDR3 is TGTGCCAGCAGTTTGCAGGGAGCTAATGAAAAACTGTTTTTT. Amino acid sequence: CASSLQGANEKLFF.

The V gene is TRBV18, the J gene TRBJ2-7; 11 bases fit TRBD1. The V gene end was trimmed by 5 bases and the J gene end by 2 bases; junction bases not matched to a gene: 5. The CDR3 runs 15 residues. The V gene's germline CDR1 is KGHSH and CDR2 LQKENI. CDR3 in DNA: TGTGCCAGCTCAAAGGGACAGGGGGTGGCCTACGAGCAGTACTTC. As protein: CASSKGQGVAYEQYF.

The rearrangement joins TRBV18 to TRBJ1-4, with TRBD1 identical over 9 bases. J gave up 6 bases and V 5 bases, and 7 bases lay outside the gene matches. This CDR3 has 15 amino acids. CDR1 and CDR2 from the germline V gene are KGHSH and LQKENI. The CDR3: CASSLTGGVDEKLFF. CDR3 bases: TGTGCCAGCTCATTAACAGGGGGCGTGGATGAAAAACTGTTTTTT.

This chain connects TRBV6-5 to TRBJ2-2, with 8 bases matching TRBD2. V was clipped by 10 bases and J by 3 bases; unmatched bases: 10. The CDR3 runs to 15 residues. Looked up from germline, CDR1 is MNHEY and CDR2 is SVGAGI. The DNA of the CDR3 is TGTGCCACCCAATCCGGGACTAGAGACACCGGGGAGCTGTTTTTT. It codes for CATQSGTRDTGELFF.

The CDR3 region has the DNA TGTGCCAGCAGAATACAGGGAGATGCAGCTTTCTTT. Protein sequence: CASRIQGDAAFF. The J gene is TRBJ1-1, the V gene TRBV6-1; tentatively, D is TRBD1 (6 bases). The CDR3 contains 12 residues. Per the germline V gene, CDR1 is MNHNS and CDR2 is SASEGT. Trimming took off 6 bases at V and 10 bases at J, with 15 bases between the two ends.